These 27 T cell receptor beta chains share one sample of origin, sequenced in a study of cytomegalovirus exposure and HLA in healthy donors. The PCR had 60 Vbeta and 13 Jbeta primers. Measured with immunoSEQ multiplex PCR; TCRdb has only the in-frame clones, and not every one. Of about 230,000 clones listed, about 80% are singletons. The sequencing sample was made of PBMCs. The receptors originated from a woman between 35 and 50 years old in good health and CMV-seronegative.

V gene TRBV6-1 combines with J gene TRBJ2-3; D gene ambiguous. Trimming cost V 3 bases and J 2 bases, with 9 bases left between them. This CDR3 region has 14 residues. CDR1 is MNHNS and CDR2 is SASEGT in the germline V gene. CDR3 residues: CASSEAGNTDTQYF. The CDR3 DNA sequence: TGTGCCAGCAGTGAGGCAGGTAACACAGATACGCAGTATTTT.

This clone was counted between two and nine times. The genes are TRBV2 and TRBJ1-5; 8 bases map to TRBD1. J was trimmed by 6 bases and V by 3 bases; bases with no gene match: 4. This CDR3 comprises 14 residues. Looked up from germline, CDR1 is SNHLY and CDR2 is FYNNEI. CDR3 bases: TGTGCCAGCAGTGACAGGGGGCTGGGTCAGCCCCAGCATTTT. Its protein product is CASSDRGLGQPQHF.

This clone has a handful of counts. The chain joins TRBV6-5 to TRBJ2-7; D unresolved. This CDR3 comprises 13 residues. Germline V gives CDR1 MNHEY, CDR2 SVGAGI. V gave up 6 bases and J gave up 7 bases, with 16 bases separating them. CDR3: CASSPGLGLEQYF. In nucleotides, the CDR3 is TGTGCCAGCAGCCCAGGTCTGGGCTTGGAGCAGTACTTC.

The chain couples TRBV11-2 to TRBJ2-5, with 7 positions matching TRBD2. The CDR3 runs 17 residues. Germline CDR1 reads SGHAT; CDR2 reads FQNNGV. V dropped 4 bases and J dropped 2; count of bases not matched to a gene: 13. The CDR3 protein is CASSSPLRAGRQETQYF. The CDR3 region has the DNA TGTGCCAGCAGCTCCCCCCTGCGAGCGGGGAGGCAAGAGACCCAGTACTTC.

V gene TRBV11-1 combines with J gene TRBJ2-3; 11 bases fit TRBD2. The CDR3 totals 18 residues. CDR1 and CDR2 from the germline V gene are SGHAT and FQDESV (reference sequence). V trimming: 6 bases; J trimming: 0 bases; junction bases outside the gene matches: 11. In DNA form, the CDR3 reads TGTGCCAGCAGGGATAGCGGGGGGGAAACTGCAAGCACAGATACGCAGTATTTT. Residues: CASRDSGGETASTDTQYF.

The rearrangement uses TRBV5-1 and TRBJ1-2; 8 positions match TRBD1. The CDR3 is made up of 15 amino acids. The germline V gene has CDR1 SGHRS and CDR2 YFSETQ. J was trimmed by 3 bases and V by 0 bases; bases with no gene match: 4. CDR3 DNA: TGCGCCAGCAGCTTGGGTACAGGGGGGGACTATGGCTACACCTTC. Encoded protein: CASSLGTGGDYGYTF.

This clone appeared a single time. V gene TRBV30 combines with J gene TRBJ1-2; the D gene is possibly TRBD1 (5 bases). The CDR3 runs to 12 residues. Trimming took off 3 bases at V and 4 bases at J, with 9 bases between the two ends. Germline loops: CDR1 GTSNPN, CDR2 SVGIG (reference sequence). CDR3 sequence reads: CAWRGGTYGYTF. DNA for the CDR3: TGTGCCTGGAGGGGGGGGACCTATGGCTACACCTTC.

This chain connects TRBV7-2 to TRBJ1-1, with D tentatively TRBD1 (6 bases). This CDR3 is 15 amino acids long. The ends were cut back, 5 bases at V and 0 bases at J, with 13 bases in the middle. CDR1 and CDR2 (germline): SGHTA, FQGNSA. Here the CDR3 DNA reads TGTGCCAGCAGCACCGGACAGCCCGTGAACACTGAAGCTTTCTTT. Its translation: CASSTGQPVNTEAFF. The full variable domain, in which reference TRBV7-2 and TRBJ1-1 provide the parts outside the CDR3, is GAGVSQSPSNKVTEKGKDVELRCDPISGHTALYWYRQSLGQGLEFLIYFQGNSAPDKSGLPSDRFSAERTGGSVSTLTIQRTQQEDSAVYLCASSTGQPVNTEAFFGQGTRLTVV.

CDR3 protein: CASSTGGISGNTIYF. The CDR3 coding sequence is TGTGCCAGTAGTACCGGGGGGATCTCTGGAAACACCATATATTTT. The chain recombines TRBV19 with TRBJ1-3; possible D gene TRBD1, 5 bases. The CDR3 is made up of 15 amino acids. The germline gives CDR1 LNHDA, CDR2 SQIVND (reference sequence). V gave up 4 bases and J gave up 0 bases, with 10 bases separating them.

The V and J genes are TRBV5-1 and TRBJ2-7, with 12 bases matching TRBD2. V dropped 4 bases and J dropped 4; count of bases not matched to a gene: 3. CDR1 and CDR2 (germline): SGHRS, YFSETQ. The length of the CDR3 is 14 residues. As DNA, the CDR3 is TGCGCCAGCAGCCCCGGGACTAGCGGGTACGAGCAGTACTTC. Encoded protein: CASSPGTSGYEQYF.

The rearrangement joins TRBV5-1 to TRBJ2-7, with 7 bases that match TRBD2. The CDR3 has 14 residues. Unmatched junction bases numbered 4, after V lost 0 bases and J lost 4 bases. The V gene's germline CDR1 is SGHRS and CDR2 YFSETQ. CDR3: CASSLAGGGYEQYF. The DNA for the CDR3 is TGCGCCAGCAGCTTGGCCGGGGGAGGGTACGAGCAGTACTTC.

This chain uses TRBV7-2 with TRBJ2-1; 7 bases agree with TRBD1. The CDR3 totals 15 residues. Germline CDR1 SGHTA, CDR2 FQGNSA. Unmatched junction bases numbered 2, after V lost 3 bases and J lost 0 bases. CDR3 sequence reads: CASSFAGGSYNEQFF. The DNA for the CDR3 is TGTGCCAGCAGCTTTGCAGGGGGCTCCTACAATGAGCAGTTCTTC.

This chain uses TRBV5-1 with TRBJ1-1, with 11 bases lining up with TRBD1. The CDR3 is 15 residues long. Germline lookup yields CDR1 SGHRS and CDR2 YFSETQ. J lost 4 bases, V lost 0 bases, and 2 bases had no gene match. The CDR3 is CASSLGTGGPTEAFF. The CDR3 DNA is TGCGCCAGCAGCTTGGGGACAGGGGGCCCCACTGAAGCTTTCTTT.

This chain joins TRBV15 and TRBJ2-2; 7 bases line up with TRBD1. The V and J ends lost 3 bases and 0 bases, in that order; junction bases with no gene match: 1. The germline CDR1 and CDR2 sequences are LNHNV and YYDKDF (reference sequence). The CDR3 sequence is 15 residues long. The CDR3 reads CATSRTGTNTGELFF. For the CDR3, the DNA is TGTGCCACCAGCAGGACAGGGACGAACACCGGGGAGCTGTTTTTT.

This clone was seen once. The rearrangement uses TRBV5-1 and TRBJ1-4; the D is unclear. This CDR3 contains 15 residues. V dropped 4 bases and J dropped 4 bases, with 14 bases sitting between them. Germline V gene data show CDR1 as SGHRS and CDR2 as YFSETQ. The CDR3 DNA follows: TGCGCCAGCAGCACCGGAGGGCGGGGTAATGAAAAACTGTTTTTT. This sequence encodes CASSTGGRGNEKLFF.

V gene TRBV2 combines with J gene TRBJ2-3; maybe TRBD1 (5 bases). The V gene's germline CDR1 is SNHLY and CDR2 FYNNEI. Trimming left V 4 bases short and J 1 base short, with 18 bases between. CDR3 length: 17 residues. The CDR3, as DNA: TGTGCCAGCAGTGTAGCAGCGCGATTAGGGGGCACAGATACGCAGTATTTT. Encoded protein: CASSVAARLGGTDTQYF.

A few counts support this clone. DNA of the CDR3: TGTGCCAGCAGCCGAACGGGGGATACGGGAAACACCATATATTTT. The encoded protein is CASSRTGDTGNTIYF. The chain employs TRBV5-4 and TRBJ1-3, with D possibly being TRBD1 (5 bases). V was clipped by 4 bases and J by 4 bases, with 15 bases between them. This CDR3 has 15 residues. Germline V gives CDR1 SGHNT, CDR2 YYREEE (reference sequence).

This clone was seen more than once but under ten times. The genes are TRBV30 and TRBJ1-1; D is perhaps TRBD1 (6 bases). The CDR3 totals 12 residues. Germline CDR1 and CDR2: GTSNPN and SVGIG (reference sequence). The V end was cut by 6 bases, the J end by 5 bases, with 13 bases between. This CDR3 is CACKQGRTEAFF. The CDR3 DNA sequence: TGTGCCTGTAAACAGGGTAGGACTGAAGCTTTCTTT.

V is TRBV5-1 and J is TRBJ2-6; TRBD1 matches at 9 bases. Germline trimming cut 0 bases from V and 2 bases from J; bases unmatched to any gene: 3. Germline CDR1 is SGHRS and CDR2 is YFSETQ. This CDR3 is 17 amino acids long. CDR3 in DNA: TGCGCCAGCAGCTTGGTAGGGGACAGGGCTGGGGCCAACGTCCTGACTTTC. Protein product: CASSLVGDRAGANVLTF. The full variable domain, completed using reference TRBV5-1 and TRBJ2-6, is KAGVTQTPRYLIKTRGQQVTLSCSPISGHRSVSWYQQTPGQGLQFLFEYFSETQRNKGNFPGRFSGRQFSNSRSEMNVSTLELGDSALYLCASSLVGDRAGANVLTFGAGSRLTVL.

This chain joins TRBV5-1 and TRBJ1-1; unclear D gene. This CDR3 is built from 14 residues. The germline V gene has CDR1 SGHRS and CDR2 YFSETQ. Between the trimmed V and J ends, which lost 0 bases and 4 bases, there was a span of 10 bases. CDR3 region: CASSLAAGSTEAFF. In DNA, the CDR3 is TGCGCCAGCAGCTTGGCTGCGGGAAGCACTGAAGCTTTCTTT.

The rearrangement uses TRBV7-2 and TRBJ2-7, with 11 nucleotides matching TRBD2. The CDR3 has 15 residues. The germline V gene has CDR1 SGHTA and CDR2 FQGNSA. The junction had 4 bases not matched to a gene; V was cut back by 5 bases and J by 1 base. The CDR3 DNA sequence: TGTGCCAGCAGCCCTAGCGGGGGGAATTCCTACGAGCAGTACTTC. Translated, it gives CASSPSGGNSYEQYF.

The chain has TRBV2 and TRBJ1-5; D is possibly TRBD1 (6 bases). Germline CDR1 and CDR2: SNHLY and FYNNEI. The CDR3 loop spans 13 amino acids. Trimming pared 8 bases from V and 0 bases from J, leaving 8 bases between. The CDR3 bases are TGTGCCAGCGGGACAAATAGCAATCAGCCCCAGCATTTT. This gives the protein CASGTNSNQPQHF.

In DNA form, the CDR3 reads TGTGCCAGCTCACCACTGCAGGGCCCTGATGAAAAACTGTTTTTT. This gives the protein CASSPLQGPDEKLFF. The V and J genes are TRBV18 and TRBJ1-4; a possible D gene is TRBD1 (5 bases). V lost 1 base, J lost 6 bases, and 12 bases lay in between. The germline V gene encodes CDR1 KGHSH and CDR2 LQKENI. The CDR3 extends over 15 amino acids.

The chain couples TRBV7-4 to TRBJ1-2, with 10 bases lining up with TRBD1. The CDR3 is made up of 17 amino acids. With 1 base clipped from V and 3 bases from J, the junction kept 8 bases outside the gene matches. From germline, CDR1 is SGHVT and CDR2 SQSDAQ. The CDR3 nucleotides read TGTGCCAGCAGCTTAGGGTGGGGGGACAGGGGTCACTATGGCTACACCTTC. It encodes CASSLGWGDRGHYGYTF.

The chain uses TRBV10-3 and TRBJ2-7; tentatively, D is TRBD1 (6 bases). Germline lookup yields CDR1 ENHRY and CDR2 SYGVKD. The CDR3 consists of 16 residues. The germline V and J ends were trimmed by 8 bases and 5 bases, with 25 bases remaining between them. The chain's CDR3 is CAIRYGTKNNYDEQYF. CDR3 DNA: TGTGCCATCCGTTACGGGACAAAGAATAATTACGACGAGCAGTACTTC.

This clone was counted a single time. The J gene is TRBJ2-1, the V gene TRBV4-3, with TRBD1 identical over 7 bases. Trimming at V came to 1 base and at J to 1 base, leaving 7 bases not matched to a gene. The CDR3 runs 17 residues. Germline V lookup: CDR1 LGHNA, CDR2 YSLEER. In nucleotides, the CDR3 is TGCGCCAGCAGCCAAGGCCCAGGGGGTGGATCCTACAATGAGCAGTTCTTC. Translation: CASSQGPGGGSYNEQFF.

The rearrangement joins TRBV5-1 to TRBJ1-1; the D is unclear. Between the trimmed V and J ends, which lost 1 base and 0 bases, there was a span of 7 bases. CDR3 length: 14 residues. Germline V gene data show CDR1 as SGHRS and CDR2 as YFSETQ. CDR3 protein: CASSLRDMNTEAFF. CDR3 DNA sequence: TGCGCCAGCAGCTTGAGAGACATGAACACTGAAGCTTTCTTT.